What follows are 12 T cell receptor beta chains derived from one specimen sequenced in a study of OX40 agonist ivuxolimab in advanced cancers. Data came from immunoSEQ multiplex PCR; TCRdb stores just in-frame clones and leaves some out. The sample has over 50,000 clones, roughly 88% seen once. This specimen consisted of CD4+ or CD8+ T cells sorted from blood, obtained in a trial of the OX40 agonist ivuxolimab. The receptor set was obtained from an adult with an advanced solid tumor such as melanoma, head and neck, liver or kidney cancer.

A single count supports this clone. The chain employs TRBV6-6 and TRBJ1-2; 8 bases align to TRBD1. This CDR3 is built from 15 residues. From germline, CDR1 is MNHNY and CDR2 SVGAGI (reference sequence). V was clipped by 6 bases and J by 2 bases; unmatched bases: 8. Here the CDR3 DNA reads TGTGCCAGCAGATCCGGACAGGGAGCGAACTATGGCTACACCTTC. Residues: CASRSGQGANYGYTF.

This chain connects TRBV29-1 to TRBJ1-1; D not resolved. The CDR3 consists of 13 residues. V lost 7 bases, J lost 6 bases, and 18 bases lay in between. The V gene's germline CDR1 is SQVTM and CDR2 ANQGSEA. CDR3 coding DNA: TGCAGCGCTGGCCCGTTCGTGAGTTCTGAAGCTTTCTTT. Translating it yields CSAGPFVSSEAFF.

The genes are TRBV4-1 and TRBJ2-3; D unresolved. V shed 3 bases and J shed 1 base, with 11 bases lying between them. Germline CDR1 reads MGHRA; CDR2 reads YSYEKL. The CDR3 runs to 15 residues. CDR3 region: CASSQGILRTDTQYF. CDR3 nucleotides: TGCGCCAGCAGCCAGGGCATCCTACGCACAGATACGCAGTATTTT.

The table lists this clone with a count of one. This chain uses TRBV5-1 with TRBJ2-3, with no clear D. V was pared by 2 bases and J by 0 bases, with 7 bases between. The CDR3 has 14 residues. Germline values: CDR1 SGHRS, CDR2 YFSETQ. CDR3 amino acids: CASSFFGSTDTQYF. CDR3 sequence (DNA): TGCGCCAGCAGCTTCTTTGGGAGCACAGATACGCAGTATTTT.

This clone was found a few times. CDR3 DNA sequence: TGTGCCAGCAGTTCGCCCCAGCATTTT. Its translation: CASSSPQHF. The chain has TRBV28 and TRBJ1-5; D gene unclear. Germline V CDR1 and CDR2: MDHEN, SYDVKM. V lost 4 bases and J 9 bases, leaving 1 base between the germline ends. This CDR3 has 9 residues.

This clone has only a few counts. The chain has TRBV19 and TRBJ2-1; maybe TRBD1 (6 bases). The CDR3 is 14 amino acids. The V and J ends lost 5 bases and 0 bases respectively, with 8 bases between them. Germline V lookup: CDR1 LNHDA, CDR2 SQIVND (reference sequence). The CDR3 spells CASSPDSSYNEQFF. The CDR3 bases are TGTGCCAGTAGTCCGGACAGCTCCTACAATGAGCAGTTCTTC.

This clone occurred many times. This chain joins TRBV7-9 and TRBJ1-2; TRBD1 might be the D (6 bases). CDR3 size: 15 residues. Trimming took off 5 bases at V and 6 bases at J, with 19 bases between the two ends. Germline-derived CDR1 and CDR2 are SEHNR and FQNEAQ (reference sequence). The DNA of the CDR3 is TGTGCCAGCAGCCCCGGGGCCAGGGGTGGGGATGGCTACACCTTC. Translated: CASSPGARGGDGYTF.

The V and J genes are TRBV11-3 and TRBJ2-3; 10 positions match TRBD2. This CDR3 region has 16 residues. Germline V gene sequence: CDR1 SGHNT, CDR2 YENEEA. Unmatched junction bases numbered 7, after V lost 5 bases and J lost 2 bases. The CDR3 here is CASSHRAGGNTDTQYF. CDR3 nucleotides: TGTGCCAGCAGCCATAGAGCGGGGGGGAACACAGATACGCAGTATTTT.

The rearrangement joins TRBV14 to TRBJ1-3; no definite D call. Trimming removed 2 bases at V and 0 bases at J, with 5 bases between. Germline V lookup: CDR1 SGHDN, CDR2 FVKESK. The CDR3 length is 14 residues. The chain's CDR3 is CASSQMISGNTIYF. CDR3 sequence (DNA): TGTGCCAGCAGCCAAATGATCTCTGGAAACACCATATATTTT.

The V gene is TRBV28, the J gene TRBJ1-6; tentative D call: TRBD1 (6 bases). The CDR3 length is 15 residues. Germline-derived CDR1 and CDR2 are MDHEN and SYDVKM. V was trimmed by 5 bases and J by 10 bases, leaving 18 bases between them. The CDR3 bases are TGTGCCAGCAGTCACTCGGACAGAGGAGACTCACCCCTCCACTTT. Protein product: CASSHSDRGDSPLHF. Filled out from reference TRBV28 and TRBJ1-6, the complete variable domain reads DVKVTQSSRYLVKRTGEKVFLECVQDMDHENMFWYRQDPGLGLRLIYFSYDVKMKEKGDIPEGYSVSREKKERFSLILESASTNQTSMYLCASSHSDRGDSPLHFGNGTRLTVT.

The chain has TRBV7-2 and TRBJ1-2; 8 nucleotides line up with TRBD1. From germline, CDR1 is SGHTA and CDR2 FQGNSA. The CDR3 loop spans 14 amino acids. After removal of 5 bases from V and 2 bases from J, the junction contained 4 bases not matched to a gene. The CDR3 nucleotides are TGTGCCAGCAGCCCGACAGGGGAGAACTATGGCTACACCTTC. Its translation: CASSPTGENYGYTF.

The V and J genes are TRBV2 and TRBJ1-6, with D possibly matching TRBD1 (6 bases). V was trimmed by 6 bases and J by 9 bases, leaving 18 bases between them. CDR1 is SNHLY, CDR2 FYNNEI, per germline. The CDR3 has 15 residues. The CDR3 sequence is CASSPSTGKSSPLHF. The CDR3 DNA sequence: TGTGCCAGCAGCCCCTCAACAGGGAAGAGTTCACCCCTCCACTTT. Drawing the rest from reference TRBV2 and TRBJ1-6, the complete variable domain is EPEVTQTPSHQVTQMGQEVILRCVPISNHLYFYWYRQILGQKVEFLVSFYNNEISEKSEIFDDQFSVERPDGSNFTLKIRSTKLEDSAMYFCASSPSTGKSSPLHFGNGTRLTVT.